This entry describes one T cell receptor (beta chain). This clone is identified as medium-sized (0.01 to 0.1%). Its antigen is still unknown. Within one base of it there is no much larger clone, and no base qualities were kept. Collaborating institutions collected whole blood in K2EDTA tubes following their own protocols. For TCRbeta analysis, collaborators shipped samples as frozen whole blood, isolated PBMCs, or DNA extracted from either of those sample types. These data belong to a study of blood T cell repertoires in COVID-19 (dated by TCRdb to about 2020). In the study overall: Collaborator samples came from the United States, Italy and Spain and covered acute and convalescent phases of COVID-19. The prospective study material was composed of cDNA or gDNA derived from T cells, B-cell-depleted T cells, or PBMCs. The samples were drawn from the first 160 participants of the ongoing ImmuneRACE study and from more than 1,000 subjects provided by 6 global collaborators. The dataset comprised deeply sampled blood TCRbeta repertoires from subjects exposed to, actively infected with, or recovered from COVID-19. The repertoires were released in a freely available public database intended as a resource for research on the immune response to SARS-CoV-2. HLA class I and class II types, where available, came from metadata supplied by the sample provider rather than from assay-based typing. Nearly every sample came with metadata listing a de-identified subject ID, COVID-19 status, age in years and sex.

CDR1 KGHSH and CDR2 LQKENI were looked up in the germline V gene. Its CDR3 holds 15 amino acids, cysteine through phenylalanine. The read is trimmed to its CDR3 DNA, 45 bases read in frame from base 1. Germline trimming amounts to 5 bases on V and 4 bases on J, with 7 as the count of junction bases outside the gene matches. What the work shows at the level of the full study, not this receptor alone: The quantity of clinical and demographic metadata differed by source and by participant and was supplied without curation.

The immunoSEQ Assay, a bias-controlled multiplex PCR, was used to amplify TCRbeta CDR3 regions from genomic DNA. Concerning the study's data processing: The number of nucleated cells in each sample was estimated from the amplification of reference gene primers within the assay. To quantify the absolute abundance of each unique TCRbeta CDR3 rearrangement, sequence reads were collapsed and filtered. For each sample, productive Simpson clonality was calculated as the square root of Simpson's diversity index over productive rearrangements. Drawn from immuneACCESS, this table holds only the in-frame rearrangements with V and J called that TCRdb kept. Clones are partly lost; checked studies trace under half to an unresolved V gene and leave the rest unexplained. V and J calls and clone size come straight from that table; D and trimming were deduced from the DNA. Here the sample has roughly 210,000 clones; about 87% occur a single time. The top ten hold approximately 1.7% of the sample.

The sample comprised peripheral blood. The rearrangement joined TRBV18 to TRBJ2-3, with 9 bases matching TRBD2. This receptor was identified in an older man with acute or convalescent COVID-19. The nucleotides read TGTGCCAGCTCAGTAGCGGGAGTGGCCGCAGATACGCAGTATTTT. It translates as CASSVAGVAADTQYF.